This T cell receptor (beta chain) emerged from a study of blood T cells in healthy people across ages. CDR3 length: 15 residues. V dropped 1 base and J dropped 1 base, with 11 bases sitting between them. Germline CDR1 and CDR2: LGHNT and FRNRAP. Using a J-beta primer mix together with a sample-barcoded 5' primer, a second PCR was run for about 6 to 12 cycles. TCRdb passed the 5' RACE reads through MiXCR, listing each CDR3 protein once. This table holds hundreds of thousands of distinct CDR3 sequences, 35% to 50% found once. The clonotype originates from an elderly man in good health. The chain employs TRBV12-5 and TRBJ2-7; a possible D gene is TRBD1 (5 bases). Sequenced sample: blood. The CDR3 DNA reads as TGTGCTAGTGGTTTGGATCAGGGTCCGTCCTACGAGCAGTACTTC. Translating it yields CASGLDQGPSYEQYF.